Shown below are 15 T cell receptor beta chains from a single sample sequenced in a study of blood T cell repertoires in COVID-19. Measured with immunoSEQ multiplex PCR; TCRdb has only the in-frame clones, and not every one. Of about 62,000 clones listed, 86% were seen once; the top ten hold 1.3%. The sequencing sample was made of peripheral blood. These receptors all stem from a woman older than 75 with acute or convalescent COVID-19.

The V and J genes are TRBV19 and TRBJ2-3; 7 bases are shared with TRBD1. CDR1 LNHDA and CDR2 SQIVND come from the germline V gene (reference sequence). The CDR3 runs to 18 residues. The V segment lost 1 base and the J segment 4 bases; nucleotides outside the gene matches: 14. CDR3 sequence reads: CASSIVASDRVGADTQYF. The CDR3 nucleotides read TGTGCCAGTAGTATAGTCGCCTCCGACAGGGTAGGGGCAGATACGCAGTATTTT.

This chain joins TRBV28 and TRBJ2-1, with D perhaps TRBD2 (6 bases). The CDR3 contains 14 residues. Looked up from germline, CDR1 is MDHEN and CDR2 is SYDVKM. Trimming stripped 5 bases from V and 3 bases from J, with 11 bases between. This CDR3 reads CASSPRRGYNEQFF. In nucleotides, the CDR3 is TGTGCCAGCAGTCCTCGGCGGGGCTACAATGAGCAGTTCTTC.

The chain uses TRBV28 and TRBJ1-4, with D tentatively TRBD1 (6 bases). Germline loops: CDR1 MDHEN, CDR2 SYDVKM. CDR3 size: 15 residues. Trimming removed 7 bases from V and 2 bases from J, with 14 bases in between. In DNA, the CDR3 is TGTGCCAGCAATGGCCAGGGGATCACTAATGAAAAACTGTTTTTT. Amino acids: CASNGQGITNEKLFF.

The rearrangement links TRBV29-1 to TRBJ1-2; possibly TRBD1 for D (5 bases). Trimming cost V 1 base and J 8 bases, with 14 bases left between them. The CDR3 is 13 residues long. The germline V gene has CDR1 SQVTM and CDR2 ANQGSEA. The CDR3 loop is CSVEVGQIDGYTF. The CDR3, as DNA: TGCAGCGTTGAAGTGGGGCAGATCGACGGCTACACCTTC. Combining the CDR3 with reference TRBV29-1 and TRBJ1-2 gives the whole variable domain SAVISQKPSRDICQRGTSLTIQCQVDSQVTMMFWYRQQPGQSLTLIATANQGSEATYESGFVIDKFPISRPNLTFSTLTVSNMSPEDSSIYLCSVEVGQIDGYTFGSGTRLTVV.

CDR3: CASSLPPTSGGHRSYNEQFF. The CDR3 coding sequence is TGCGCCAGCAGCCTACCCCCGACTAGCGGGGGGCACCGCTCCTACAATGAGCAGTTCTTC. This rearrangement joins TRBV5-1 to TRBJ2-1, with 13 nucleotides matching TRBD2. V was clipped by 4 bases and J by 0 bases; unmatched bases: 13. The length of the CDR3 is 20 residues. Per the germline V gene, CDR1 is SGHRS and CDR2 is YFSETQ. Supplemented by reference TRBV5-1 and TRBJ2-1, the full variable domain reads KAGVTQTPRYLIKTRGQQVTLSCSPISGHRSVSWYQQTPGQGLQFLFEYFSETQRNKGNFPGRFSGRQFSNSRSEMNVSTLELGDSALYLCASSLPPTSGGHRSYNEQFFGPGTRLTVL.

CDR3 protein: CASRGDPGAFF. The CDR3 coding sequence is TGTGCCAGTCGGGGGGATCCAGGAGCTTTCTTT. The V call is TRBV6-5, the J call TRBJ1-1, with D perhaps TRBD1 (5 bases). V dropped 9 bases and J dropped 10 bases, with 15 bases sitting between them. The CDR3 sequence is 11 residues long. CDR1 is MNHEY and CDR2 is SVGAGI in the germline V gene.

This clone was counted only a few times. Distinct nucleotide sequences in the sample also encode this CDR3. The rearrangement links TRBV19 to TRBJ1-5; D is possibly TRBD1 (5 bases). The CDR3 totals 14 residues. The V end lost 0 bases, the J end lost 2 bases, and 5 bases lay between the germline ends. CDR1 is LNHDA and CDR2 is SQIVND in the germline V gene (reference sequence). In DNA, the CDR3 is TGTGCCAGTAGTATAGACAGGGGCAATCAGCCCCAGCATTTT. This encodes CASSIDRGNQPQHF.

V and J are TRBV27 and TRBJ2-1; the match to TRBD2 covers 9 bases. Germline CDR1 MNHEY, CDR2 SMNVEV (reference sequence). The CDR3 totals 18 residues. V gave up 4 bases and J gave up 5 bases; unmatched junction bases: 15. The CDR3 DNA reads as TGTGCCAGCAGTTACCAACCCGCACTAGCGGGCGATCACAATGAGCAGTTCTTC. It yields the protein CASSYQPALAGDHNEQFF.

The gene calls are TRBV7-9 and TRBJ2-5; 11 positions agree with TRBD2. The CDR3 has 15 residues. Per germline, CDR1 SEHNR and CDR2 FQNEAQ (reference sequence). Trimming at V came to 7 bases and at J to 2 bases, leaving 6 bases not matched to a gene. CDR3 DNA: TGTGCCAGCATGGAAACTAGCGGGGGTCAAGAGACCCAGTACTTC. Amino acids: CASMETSGGQETQYF.

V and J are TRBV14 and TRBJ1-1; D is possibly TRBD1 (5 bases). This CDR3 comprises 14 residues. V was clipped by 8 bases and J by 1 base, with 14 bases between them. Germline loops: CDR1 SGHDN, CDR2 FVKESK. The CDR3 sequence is CASSLGGGNTEAFF. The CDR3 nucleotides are TGTGCCAGCTCCCTCGGGGGTGGGAACACTGAAGCTTTCTTT.

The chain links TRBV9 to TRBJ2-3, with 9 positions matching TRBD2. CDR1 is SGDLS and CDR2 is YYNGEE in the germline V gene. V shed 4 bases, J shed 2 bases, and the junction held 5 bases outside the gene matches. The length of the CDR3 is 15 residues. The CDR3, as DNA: TGTGCCAGCAGCTTCAGCGGGGGGCTCACAGATACGCAGTATTTT. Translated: CASSFSGGLTDTQYF.

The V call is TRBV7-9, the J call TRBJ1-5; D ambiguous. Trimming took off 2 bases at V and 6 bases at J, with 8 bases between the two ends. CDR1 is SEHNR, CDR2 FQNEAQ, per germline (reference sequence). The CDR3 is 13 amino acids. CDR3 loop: CASSLSAGQPQHF. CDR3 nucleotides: TGTGCCAGCAGCTTAAGTGCGGGTCAGCCCCAGCATTTT.

CDR3 residues: CASRYSPGNGYTF. The DNA of the CDR3 is TGTGCCAGCAGGTACTCCCCGGGTAATGGCTACACCTTC. The chain carries TRBV2 and TRBJ1-2; D is undetermined. The V gene's germline CDR1 is SNHLY and CDR2 FYNNEI. This CDR3 is 13 amino acids long. The V and J ends lost 6 bases and 6 bases respectively, with 14 bases between them. Supplemented by reference TRBV2 and TRBJ1-2, the full variable domain reads EPEVTQTPSHQVTQMGQEVILRCVPISNHLYFYWYRQILGQKVEFLVSFYNNEISEKSEIFDDQFSVERPDGSNFTLKIRSTKLEDSAMYFCASRYSPGNGYTFGSGTRLTVV.

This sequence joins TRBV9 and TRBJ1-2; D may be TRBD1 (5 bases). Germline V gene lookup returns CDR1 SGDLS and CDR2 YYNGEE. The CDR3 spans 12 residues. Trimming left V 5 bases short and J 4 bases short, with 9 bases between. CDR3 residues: CASSKGVYGYTF. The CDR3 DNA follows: TGTGCCAGCAGTAAAGGGGTCTATGGCTACACCTTC. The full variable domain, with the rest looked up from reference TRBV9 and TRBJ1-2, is DSGVTQTPKHLITATGQRVTLRCSPRSGDLSVYWYQQSLDQGLQFLIQYYNGEERAKGNILERFSAQQFPDLHSELNLSSLELGDSALYFCASSKGVYGYTFGSGTRLTVV.

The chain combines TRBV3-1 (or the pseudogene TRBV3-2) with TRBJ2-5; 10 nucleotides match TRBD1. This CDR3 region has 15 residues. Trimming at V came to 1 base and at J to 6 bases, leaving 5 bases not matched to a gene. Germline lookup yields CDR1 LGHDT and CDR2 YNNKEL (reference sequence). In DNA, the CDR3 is TGTGCCAGCAGCCAAGCCGGGACAGGGGAACAGACCCAGTACTTC. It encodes CASSQAGTGEQTQYF.